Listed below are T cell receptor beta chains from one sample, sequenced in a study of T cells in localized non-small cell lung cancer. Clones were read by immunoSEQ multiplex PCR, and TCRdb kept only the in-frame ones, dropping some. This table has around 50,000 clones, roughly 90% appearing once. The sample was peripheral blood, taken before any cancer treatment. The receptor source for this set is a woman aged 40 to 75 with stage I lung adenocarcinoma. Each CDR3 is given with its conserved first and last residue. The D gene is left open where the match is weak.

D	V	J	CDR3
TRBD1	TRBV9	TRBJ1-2	CASSTRPGTGDGYTF
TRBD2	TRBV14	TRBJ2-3	CASSRSGGSTDTQYF
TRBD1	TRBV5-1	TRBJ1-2	CASSLEDRGDYGYTF
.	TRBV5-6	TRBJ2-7	CASSLSDYEQYF
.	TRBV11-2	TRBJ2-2	CASSLVRGRGTGELFF
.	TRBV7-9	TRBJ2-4	CASSLGREGNIQYF
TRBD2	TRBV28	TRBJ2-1	CASSLTSGPNEQFF
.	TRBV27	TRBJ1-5	CASSLSSWGRDSNQPQHF
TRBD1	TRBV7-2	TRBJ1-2	CASSSPRTGGSGYTF
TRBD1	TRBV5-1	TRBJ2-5	CASSRQGSQETQYF
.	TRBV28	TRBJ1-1	CASSPPDMRNTEAFF
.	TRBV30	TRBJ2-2	CAWTGVGGGELFF
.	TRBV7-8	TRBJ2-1	CASSLFRGADYNEQFF
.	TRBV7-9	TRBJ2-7	CASSRRLAGQKSYEQYF
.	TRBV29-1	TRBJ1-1	CSVEKGIPEAFF
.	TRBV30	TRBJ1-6	CAWSVPIGLNSPLHF
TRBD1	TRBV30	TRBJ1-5	CAWNRMTGSQPQHF
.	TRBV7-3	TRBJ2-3	CASSSTSSTTDTQYF
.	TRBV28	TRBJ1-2	CASSSGGITTYGYTF
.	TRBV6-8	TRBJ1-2	CASSKVSSRKTYGYTF
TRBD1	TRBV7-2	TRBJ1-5	CASSLGTGDQPQHF
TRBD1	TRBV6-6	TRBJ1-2	CASSPRTGGGYGYTF
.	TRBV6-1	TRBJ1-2	CASSPRQPAYGYTF
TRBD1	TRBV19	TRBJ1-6	CASSMGQGANSPLHF
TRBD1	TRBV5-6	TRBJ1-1	CASILGTGRTEAFF
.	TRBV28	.	CASSDTRGEQYF
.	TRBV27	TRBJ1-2	CASSWTANYGYTF
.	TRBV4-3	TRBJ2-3	CASSLRRGEDTQYF
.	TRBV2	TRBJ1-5	CASSERWGDNQPQHF
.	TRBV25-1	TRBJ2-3	CASSERDGGTDTQYF
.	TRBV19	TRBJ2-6	CASSRDSAGANVLTF
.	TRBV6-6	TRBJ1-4	CASSYSPGPGEKLFF
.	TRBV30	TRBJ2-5	CAWSRRQQETQYF
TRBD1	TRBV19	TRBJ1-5	CASMGQGANQPQHF
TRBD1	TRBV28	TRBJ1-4	CASSRGLGVTNEKLFF
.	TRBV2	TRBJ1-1	CASSERRLGTEAFF
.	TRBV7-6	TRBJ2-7	CASSSRDGYEQYF
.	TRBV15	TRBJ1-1	CATSRESGIYTEAFF